This TCR beta chain was sequenced during a study of OX40 agonist ivuxolimab in advanced cancers. The study's findings and limits: Low levels of normalized T-cell clonal expansion also appeared in some nonresponders.

At baseline, cycle 4 day 1, and cycle 7 day 1, blood was sampled. CDR3 length: 14 residues. J was trimmed by 7 bases and V by 6 bases; bases with no gene match: 7. The germline CDR1 and CDR2 sequences are MNHNS and SASEGT. Details on this clone: Its antigen remains unknown.

TCRdb keeps only in-frame clones here, not all; method: immunoSEQ multiplex PCR. This sample yields fewer than 90,000 clones, of which about 91% are seen a single time; 2% to 2.5% belongs to the top ten. The sequences come from CD4+ or CD8+ T cells sorted from blood, collected in a trial of the OX40 agonist ivuxolimab. The chain is built from TRBV6-1 and TRBJ2-7; 12 bases line up with TRBD2. This receptor was taken from an adult with an advanced solid tumor such as melanoma, head and neck, liver or kidney cancer. The CDR3 nucleotides are TGTGCCAGCAGAGGACTAGCGGGACTTTGGGAGCAGTACTTC. Translated, it gives CASRGLAGLWEQYF.